Each of the 3 T cell receptor beta chains below was sequenced from the same sample in a study of blood T cell repertoires in COVID-19. Profiling relied on immunoSEQ multiplex PCR, and the TCRdb table lists in-frame clones only, not all of them. This sample has approximately 400,000 clones, with more than 65% found just once. Sequenced material: peripheral blood. These receptors were collected from a human donor with acute or convalescent COVID-19. The donor label of this sample is uncertain.

This chain joins TRBV19 and TRBJ2-7; the D gene is possibly TRBD1 (5 bases). The V and J ends lost 1 base and 3 bases respectively, with 10 bases between them. Germline CDR1 LNHDA, CDR2 SQIVND (reference sequence). The CDR3 length is 14 residues. CDR3 loop: CASSIGGQFYEQYF. The DNA for the CDR3 is TGTGCCAGTAGTATAGGGGGCCAGTTCTACGAGCAGTACTTC.

This chain connects TRBV6-2 or TRBV6-3 to TRBJ1-1, with unresolved D. This CDR3 has 16 residues. Germline lookup yields CDR1 MNHEY and CDR2 SVGEGT. The V end lost 4 bases, the J end lost 1 base, and 16 bases lay between the germline ends. The DNA for the CDR3 is TGTGCCAGCAGTTTTCAACCCCGACGGGGGAACACTGAAGCTTTCTTT. This sequence encodes CASSFQPRRGNTEAFF.

V gene TRBV9 combines with J gene TRBJ2-3, with TRBD2 matching 8 bases. Germline CDR1 SGDLS, CDR2 YYNGEE. V lost 5 bases, J lost 1 base, and 3 bases stayed unmatched. The CDR3 loop spans 14 amino acids. This CDR3 is CASSSGTGTDTQYF. The CDR3 nucleotides are TGTGCCAGCAGTAGCGGGACGGGCACAGATACGCAGTATTTT.